These 12 T cell receptor beta chains were all obtained from the same sample, sequenced in a study of CD8+CD57+ T cells in acquired aplastic anemia. Genomic DNA acted as the template from which TCR beta VDJ combination and CDR3 sequence profiling were carried out. One entry per CDR3 protein results from TCRdb running MiXCR on the reads. The table lists some 170,000 distinct CDR3 sequences, more than 45% of them singletons. Those patients picked for sequencing had displayed CD8+CD57+ cell expansion on flow cytometry. The source material was sorted CD4+, CD8+, or CD8+CD57+ T cells (not recorded which) from PBMCs. These receptors all come from a human donor with aplastic anemia.

The rearrangement uses TRBV29-1 and TRBJ2-7, with 8 bases identical to TRBD1. V dropped 4 bases and J dropped 6; count of bases not matched to a gene: 8. The germline CDR1 and CDR2 sequences are SQVTM and ANQGSEA. CDR3 size: 13 residues. CDR3 DNA: TGCAGCGTTGGAGGGCAGGGGGCGAGCGAGCAGTACTTC. Its translation: CSVGGQGASEQYF.

This clonotype occurred many times. The chain couples TRBV9 to TRBJ1-6, with a tentative D call TRBD1 (5 bases). Germline V gene data show CDR1 as SGDLS and CDR2 as YYNGEE. V lost 4 bases and J 7 bases, leaving 18 bases between the germline ends. The CDR3 runs 16 residues. The CDR3 is CASSTGPGGSNSPLHF. The DNA of the CDR3 is TGTGCCAGCAGCACAGGACCCGGGGGAAGCAATTCACCCCTCCACTTT.

Of note for this clonotype: A read error may be the cause here, since a much bigger clone is one base away. The genes are TRBV6-5 and TRBJ1-5; D is unresolved. Germline lookup yields CDR1 MNHEY and CDR2 SVGAGI. The CDR3 has 14 residues. V was clipped by 5 bases and J by 5 bases, with 13 bases between them. The CDR3 sequence is CASSLVPGYQPQHF. The CDR3 coding sequence is TGTGCCAGCAGTCTAGTTCCGGGGTATCAGCCCCAGCATTTT.

This clonotype was observed many times. In nucleotides, the CDR3 is TGTGCCAGCAGCTTAGGAAGGGGCGGTCAGCCCCAGCATTTT. Encoded protein: CASSLGRGGQPQHF. V usage is TRBV7-8 and J usage is TRBJ1-5, with D maybe TRBD1 (5 bases). The V gene's germline CDR1 is SGHVS and CDR2 FQNEAQ. V was trimmed by 1 base and J by 6 bases, leaving 10 bases between them. The CDR3 runs to 14 residues.

The chain uses TRBV15 and TRBJ1-6, with D hard to call. V was pared by 0 bases and J by 9 bases, with 12 bases between. Germline V gives CDR1 LNHNV, CDR2 YYDKDF (reference sequence). This CDR3 has 15 amino acids. CDR3: CATSRDKGYGSPLHF. CDR3 nucleotides: TGTGCCACCAGCAGAGATAAAGGGTATGGTTCACCCCTCCACTTT.

This clonotype was detected a few times. This chain uses TRBV15 with TRBJ2-2; the D gene could be TRBD1 or TRBD2 (5 bases each). Trimming took off 6 bases at V and 8 bases at J, with 7 bases between the two ends. The V gene's germline CDR1 is LNHNV and CDR2 YYDKDF (reference sequence). The CDR3 is 11 amino acids. CDR3 in amino acids: CATRGVGELFF. The CDR3 DNA follows: TGTGCCACCAGGGGGGTAGGGGAGCTGTTTTTT.

There are many counts of this clonotype. CDR3 sequence (DNA): TGTGCCAGCAGCTCCAGGTCGGGCCCCCCCGAGACCCAGTACTTC. Its translation is CASSSRSGPPETQYF. This chain links TRBV7-2 with TRBJ2-5; D unclear. Germline assignment: CDR1 SGHTA and CDR2 FQGNSA. CDR3 length: 15 residues. V dropped 4 bases and J dropped 5 bases, with 17 bases sitting between them.

This chain joins TRBV25-1 and TRBJ2-7; D is unresolved. The CDR3 extends over 13 amino acids. Germline lookup yields CDR1 MGHDK and CDR2 SYGVNS. The V gene lost 11 bases and the J gene lost 1 base, with 15 bases spanning the gap. DNA of the CDR3: TGTGCCGCAGGTCTAGGAGAGTCCTACGAGCAGTACTTC. Protein: CAAGLGESYEQYF.

This clonotype was seen repeatedly, ten times or more. The chain joins TRBV2 to TRBJ1-2; D is unclear. The V gene's germline CDR1 is SNHLY and CDR2 FYNNEI. CDR3 length: 12 amino acids. The ends were cut back, 7 bases at V and 8 bases at J, with 14 bases in the middle. The CDR3 protein is CASTHDLGGYTF. The CDR3 coding sequence is TGTGCCAGCACCCACGACCTGGGGGGCTACACCTTC.

The chain has TRBV7-8 and TRBJ2-2; D unresolved. Germline V lookup: CDR1 SGHVS, CDR2 FQNEAQ. This CDR3 comprises 13 residues. Trimming pared 3 bases from V and 5 bases from J, leaving 7 bases between. Here the CDR3 DNA reads TGTGCCAGCAGCTTGTGGGGAACCGGGGAGCTGTTTTTT. Translated, it gives CASSLWGTGELFF.

V gene TRBV20-1 combines with J gene TRBJ2-1, with TRBD1 identical over 8 bases. Per germline, CDR1 DFQATT and CDR2 SNEGSKA (reference sequence). J lost 3 bases, V lost 5 bases, and 3 bases had no gene match. This CDR3 contains 13 residues. CDR3 sequence: CSAEGQVYNEQFF. CDR3 nucleotide sequence: TGCAGTGCTGAGGGACAGGTCTACAATGAGCAGTTCTTC.

This sequence joins TRBV6-1 and TRBJ2-1, with 8 bases lining up with TRBD1. The CDR3 is 17 residues long. Germline V lookup: CDR1 MNHNS, CDR2 SASEGT. The junction had 11 bases not matched to a gene; V was cut back by 4 bases and J by 3 bases. CDR3 in DNA: TGTGCCAGCAGTGCCCCCGTCACAGGGGGATACTACAATGAGCAGTTCTTC. It translates to CASSAPVTGGYYNEQFF.